The entry below describes one T cell receptor beta chain. The antigen it recognizes is unknown. Base qualities are not at hand, and no much larger clone is one base apart. Reading the label with the study, this specimen's time point is: blood from clinic visit 5 months post-surgery; TSC patient then seizure free. The surgery cases with the highest brain T cell transcript signatures were chosen for TCR beta chain sequencing of brain tissue, and also of blood when blood was available. Before surgery, patients had received at least one anti-epileptic drug. TCR-sequenced patients were children with drug-resistant epilepsy due to tuberous sclerosis complex, focal cortical dysplasia, Rasmussen encephalitis or hemimegalencephaly. Bulk genomic DNA was isolated from unsorted brain tissue and whole blood using the Monarch genomic DNA purification kit. This entry comes from a study of brain T cells in children with intractable seizures (dated by TCRdb to 2020 to 2022). In terms of the full investigation: Resected brain tissue from 53 pediatric epilepsy surgery cases was first screened for immune gene transcripts using a NanoString immunology panel. Among the approximately twelve selected surgery cases, pre-surgery blood was additionally sequenced for eight, leaving four cases with brain tissue only.

TCR beta chain sequences were generated from genomic DNA using the immunoSEQ assay. Concerning the study's data processing: Any CDR3 sequence that did not begin with the conserved framework cysteine at position 104 was removed by hand. To get clonality, the normalized Shannon's Diversity Index was subtracted from one, giving values from 0 (maximal diversity) to 1 (oligoclonal). Chi-squared comparison-of-proportions tests were used to check whether the frequency of the same CDR3 differed between samples, for example brain versus blood. Public clonotypes were identified through searches of immuneACCESS, and similarity to known antiviral clonotypes was evaluated with the VDJdb browser. TCRdb retrieved this table from immuneACCESS and kept in-frame rearrangements only. Not all clones are present; in checked studies, unresolved V genes account for under half, and no reason is known for the remainder. The D gene and trimming were derived from the DNA, and the V and J assignments and clone size from that table. The table for this sample lists about 340,000 clones; over 90% of them were counted only once. 5.7% of the sample is held by the ten biggest clonotypes.

Study-wide findings and limitations: Because sequencing depth was different between pre-surgery and post-surgery blood, clones absent from the pre-surgery sample may reflect undersampling. Viral specificity was inferred solely from CDR3 sequence similarity, and the HCMV serostatus of the patients was not known.

The CDR3 measures 16 amino acids from cysteine to phenylalanine. Just the 48-base CDR3 DNA is kept, in frame starting at base 1. Between the V and J ends, shortened by 1 base and 1 base respectively, the junction contains 13 bases. CDR1 and CDR2 are read off the germline V gene as SGHDN and FVKESK. This clonotype originated in a boy under two years old with tuberous sclerosis and intractable seizures. Here the sequenced sample was peripheral blood, taken 4 to 5 months after surgery. The chain couples TRBV14 to TRBJ2-5; a confident D gene designation cannot be given. The nucleotide sequence is TGTGCCAGCAGCCAAGCGCCTAGAAAGACCCAAGAGACCCAGTACTTC. This codes for CASSQAPRKTQETQYF.